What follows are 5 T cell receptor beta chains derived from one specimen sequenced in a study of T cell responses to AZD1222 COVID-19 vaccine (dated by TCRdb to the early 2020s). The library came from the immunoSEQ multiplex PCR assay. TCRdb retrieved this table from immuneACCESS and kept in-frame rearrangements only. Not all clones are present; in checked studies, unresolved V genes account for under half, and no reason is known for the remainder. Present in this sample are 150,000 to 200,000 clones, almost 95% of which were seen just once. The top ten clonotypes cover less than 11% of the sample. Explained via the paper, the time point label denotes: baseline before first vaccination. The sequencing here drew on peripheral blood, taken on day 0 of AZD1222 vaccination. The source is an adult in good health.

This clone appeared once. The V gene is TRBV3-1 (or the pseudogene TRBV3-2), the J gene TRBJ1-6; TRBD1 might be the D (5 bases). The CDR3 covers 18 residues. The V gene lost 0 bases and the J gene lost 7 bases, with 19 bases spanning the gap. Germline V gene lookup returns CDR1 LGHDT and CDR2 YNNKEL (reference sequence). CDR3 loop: CASSQDFPRGSINSPLHF. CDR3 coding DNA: TGTGCCAGCAGCCAAGATTTCCCCCGGGGCTCCATCAATTCACCCCTCCACTTT.

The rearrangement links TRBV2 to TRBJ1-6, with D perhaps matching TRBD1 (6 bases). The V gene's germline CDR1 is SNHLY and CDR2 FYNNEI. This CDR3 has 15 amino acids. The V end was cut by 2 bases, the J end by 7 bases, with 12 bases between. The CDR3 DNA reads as TGTGCCAGCAGTGAAAGGGACAATTGGAATTCACCCCTCCACTTT. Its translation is CASSERDNWNSPLHF.

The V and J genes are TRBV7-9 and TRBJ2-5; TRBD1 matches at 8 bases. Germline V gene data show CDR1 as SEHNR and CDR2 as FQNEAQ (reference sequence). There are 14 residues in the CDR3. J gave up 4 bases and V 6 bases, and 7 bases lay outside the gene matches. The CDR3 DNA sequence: TGTGCCAGCAGAGGACAGGGTGAGCGAGAGACCCAGTACTTC. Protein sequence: CASRGQGERETQYF.

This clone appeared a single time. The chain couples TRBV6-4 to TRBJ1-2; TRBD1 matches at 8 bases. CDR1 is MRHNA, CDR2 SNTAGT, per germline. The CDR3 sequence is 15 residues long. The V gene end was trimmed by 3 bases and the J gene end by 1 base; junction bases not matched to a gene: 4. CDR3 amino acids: CASSESGGLNYGYTF. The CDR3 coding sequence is TGTGCCAGCAGTGAGTCAGGGGGCCTTAACTATGGCTACACCTTC.

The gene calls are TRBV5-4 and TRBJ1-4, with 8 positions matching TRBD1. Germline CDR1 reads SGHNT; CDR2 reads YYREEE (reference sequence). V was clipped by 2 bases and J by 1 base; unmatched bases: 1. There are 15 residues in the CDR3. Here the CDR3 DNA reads TGTGCCAGCAGCTTACAGGGGGGAACTAATGAAAAACTGTTTTTT. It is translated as CASSLQGGTNEKLFF.